The clone carrying this T cell receptor beta chain showed up just a few times. Its antigen is unknown. Germline values: CDR1 SGHRS, CDR2 YFSETQ. This CDR3 has 12 residues. V was cut by 5 bases and J by 6 bases, with 10 bases left in between. This sample stems from a study of beta chain features in type 1 diabetes. The overall study: There were some 110 million sorted cells examined across all samples.

Study results and caveats: Within each of all four CD4+ subsets, Type 1 diabetes patients had TCRB CDR3s that were moderately but significantly shorter. Patients with type 1 diabetes carried fewer insertions and had more deletions at their VDJ junctions.

As every portion of the isolated RNA was reverse transcribed, the sequencing read expressed TCRB transcripts. The data were produced by immunoSEQ multiplex PCR, yet TCRdb's version contains in-frame clones alone and is incomplete. The profile covers some 660,000 clones, with more than 12% appearing a single time and 0.04% taken by the ten largest. The clonotype comes from a man aged 18 to 30 with type 1 diabetes. The chain joins TRBV5-1 to TRBJ2-3; D may be TRBD2 (5 bases). The sample consisted of naive CD4+ T cells from blood. CDR3 DNA sequence: TGCGCCAGCAGACTTGGGGAGGATACGCAGTATTTT. This gives the protein CASRLGEDTQYF.